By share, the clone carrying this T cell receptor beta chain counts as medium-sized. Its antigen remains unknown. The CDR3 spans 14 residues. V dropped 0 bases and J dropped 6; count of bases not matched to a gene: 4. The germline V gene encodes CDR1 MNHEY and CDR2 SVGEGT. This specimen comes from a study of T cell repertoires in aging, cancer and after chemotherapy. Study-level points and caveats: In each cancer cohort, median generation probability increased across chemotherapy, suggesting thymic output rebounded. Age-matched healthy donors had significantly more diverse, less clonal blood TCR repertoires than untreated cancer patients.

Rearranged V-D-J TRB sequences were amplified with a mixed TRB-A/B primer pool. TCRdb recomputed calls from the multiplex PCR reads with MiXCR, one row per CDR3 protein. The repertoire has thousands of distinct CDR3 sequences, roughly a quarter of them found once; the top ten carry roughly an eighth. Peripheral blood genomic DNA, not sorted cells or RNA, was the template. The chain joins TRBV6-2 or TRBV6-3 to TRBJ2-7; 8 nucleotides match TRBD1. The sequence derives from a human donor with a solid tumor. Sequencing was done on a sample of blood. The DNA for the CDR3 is TGTGCCAGCAGTTACTCGAGCCAGGGGGCCGAGCAGTACTTC. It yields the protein CASSYSSQGAEQYF.